A single sample is the source of the 25 T cell receptor beta chains below, sequenced in a study of early T cells in non-severe SARS-CoV-2 infection. TCRdb recomputed calls from the 5' RACE reads with MiXCR, one row per CDR3 protein. The table lists around 40,000 distinct CDR3 sequences, about 6.2% of them singletons, with 5% to 7% in the top ten. Source material: whole blood. Source of these receptors: an adult who was a healthcare worker with PCR-confirmed SARS-CoV-2 infection or an uninfected control (not recorded which).

The CDR3 loop is CASSSTTETQYF. The CDR3 DNA reads as TGTGCCAGCAGCTCCACCACAGAGACCCAGTACTTC. The chain links TRBV7-2 to TRBJ2-5; D gene uncertain. The CDR3 consists of 12 residues. Trimming pared 4 bases from V and 4 bases from J, leaving 7 bases between. CDR1 and CDR2 (germline): SGHTA, FQGNSA.

This clonotype was counted only a few times. The chain links TRBV5-1 to TRBJ2-7; D ambiguous. The CDR3 length is 12 residues. V was clipped by 0 bases and J by 3 bases, with 4 bases between them. Germline V CDR1 and CDR2: SGHRS, YFSETQ. Here the CDR3 reads CASSLDYYEQYF. The CDR3 DNA reads TGCGCCAGCAGCTTGGATTACTACGAGCAGTACTTC.

This chain uses TRBV20-1 with TRBJ1-1, with a tentative D call TRBD1 (5 bases). V was pared by 1 base and J by 4 bases, with 13 bases between. The germline gives CDR1 DFQATT, CDR2 SNEGSKA (reference sequence). The CDR3 extends over 14 amino acids. Here the CDR3 reads CSARVFTGGTEAFF. Here the CDR3 DNA reads TGCAGTGCTAGAGTTTTTACGGGGGGCACTGAAGCTTTCTTT.

This clonotype was counted at least ten times. This chain connects TRBV20-1 to TRBJ1-6; 10 nucleotides line up with TRBD1. The CDR3 length is 13 residues. The V and J ends lost 6 bases and 9 bases, in that order; junction bases with no gene match: 5. Germline V gene lookup returns CDR1 DFQATT and CDR2 SNEGSKA (reference sequence). CDR3 nucleotide sequence: TGCAGTGCGATGGGACAGGGGCCTTCACCCCTCCACTTT. Encoded protein: CSAMGQGPSPLHF.

This clonotype occurred many times. The chain employs TRBV20-1 and TRBJ2-7; 7 bases map to TRBD2. V lost 0 bases to trimming and J lost 4 bases; unmatched junction nucleotides: 12. The CDR3 is made up of 16 amino acids. Germline assignment: CDR1 DFQATT and CDR2 SNEGSKA (reference sequence). Here the CDR3 reads CSARDLGRTAVYEQYF. The CDR3 region has the DNA TGCAGTGCTAGAGATCTCGGGAGGACGGCGGTATACGAGCAGTACTTC.

This clonotype has a count of ten or more. The gene calls are TRBV9 and TRBJ2-7, with 9 bases fitting TRBD1. The CDR3 length is 15 residues. Germline CDR1 reads SGDLS; CDR2 reads YYNGEE. V lost 4 bases and J lost 0; bases outside the gene matches: 5. CDR3 protein: CASSPGTGSSYEQYF. The CDR3 bases are TGTGCCAGCAGCCCAGGGACAGGGAGCTCCTACGAGCAGTACTTC. The entire variable domain, with the rest obtained from reference TRBV9 and TRBJ2-7, is as follows: DSGVTQTPKHLITATGQRVTLRCSPRSGDLSVYWYQQSLDQGLQFLIQYYNGEERAKGNILERFSAQQFPDLHSELNLSSLELGDSALYFCASSPGTGSSYEQYFGPGTRLTVT.

The V gene is TRBV5-5, the J gene TRBJ2-1, with 9 bases that match TRBD1. With V trimmed by 3 bases and J by 10 bases, 5 bases remained unmatched. This CDR3 region has 13 residues. Germline lookup yields CDR1 SGHKS and CDR2 YYEKEE (reference sequence). Here the CDR3 reads CASSWGDRAEQFF. DNA of the CDR3: TGTGCCAGCAGCTGGGGGGACAGGGCCGAGCAGTTCTTC.

This sequence joins TRBV4-1 and TRBJ2-1; 11 bases are a match to TRBD2. CDR3 length: 18 amino acids. With V trimmed by 0 bases and J by 7 bases, 11 bases remained unmatched. Germline assignment: CDR1 MGHRA and CDR2 YSYEKL. As DNA, the CDR3 is TGCGCCAGCAGCCAAGAAGGTAGCGGGAGGGCCCATCGGAATGAGCAGTTCTTC. This gives the protein CASSQEGSGRAHRNEQFF.

This clonotype was counted a few times. The chain couples TRBV5-1 to TRBJ2-7, with a possible D match to TRBD2 (6 bases). Trimming removed 0 bases from V and 0 bases from J, with 10 bases in between. CDR3 length: 15 residues. The germline V gene encodes CDR1 SGHRS and CDR2 YFSETQ. The CDR3 sequence is CASSLVAGSSYEQYF. The DNA of the CDR3 is TGCGCCAGCAGCTTGGTGGCGGGGAGCTCCTACGAGCAGTACTTC.

The chain recombines TRBV12-3 or TRBV12-4 with TRBJ2-6; TRBD2 agrees at 8 bases. The CDR3 is 16 amino acids. V trimming: 7 bases; J trimming: 2 bases; junction bases outside the gene matches: 7. This CDR3 reads CASTPAGDTGANVLTF. The CDR3 DNA is TGTGCCAGCACCCCAGCGGGAGATACTGGGGCCAACGTCCTGACTTTC.

This clonotype came up a few times. The chain combines TRBV6-6 with TRBJ2-5, with D maybe TRBD1 (5 bases). Deletions cut 6 bases from V and 1 base from J, with 15 bases between. The germline V gene encodes CDR1 MNHNY and CDR2 SVGAGI (reference sequence). The CDR3 has 15 residues. The CDR3 DNA sequence: TGTGCCAGCAGCCGGATGACAGCCGTCCAAGAGACCCAGTACTTC. It yields the protein CASSRMTAVQETQYF.

The rearrangement links TRBV27 to TRBJ2-2; D may be TRBD2 (5 bases). The CDR3 extends over 17 amino acids. Trimming removed 4 bases at V and 0 bases at J, with 15 bases between. The V gene's germline CDR1 is MNHEY and CDR2 SMNVEV (reference sequence). The CDR3 spells CASSSGVGDPNTGELFF. CDR3 DNA sequence: TGTGCCAGCAGTTCCGGAGTGGGAGACCCGAACACCGGGGAGCTGTTTTTT.

This clonotype was seen many times. V gene TRBV20-1 combines with J gene TRBJ1-5; D gene ambiguous. Deletions cut 0 bases from V and 0 bases from J, with 12 bases between. The CDR3 totals 16 residues. The germline V gene encodes CDR1 DFQATT and CDR2 SNEGSKA (reference sequence). Here the CDR3 reads CSAREPPGFSNQPQHF. The DNA for the CDR3 is TGCAGTGCTAGAGAGCCCCCCGGGTTTAGCAATCAGCCCCAGCATTTT.

Ten or more counts support this clonotype. The genes are TRBV11-2 and TRBJ2-1; a possible D gene is TRBD1 (6 bases). This CDR3 has 13 residues. The germline V gene has CDR1 SGHAT and CDR2 FQNNGV. V was pared by 2 bases and J by 7 bases, with 9 bases between. The CDR3 sequence: CASSLPGVNEQFF. The DNA of the CDR3 is TGTGCCAGCAGCTTACCAGGGGTGAATGAGCAGTTCTTC.

This clonotype rates as medium-sized. CDR3 loop: CSAGGSGTSGRAYEQYF. The CDR3 DNA sequence: TGCAGTGCTGGAGGTAGTGGGACTAGCGGGAGAGCCTACGAGCAGTACTTC. This chain links TRBV20-1 with TRBJ2-7, with TRBD2 matching over 14 bases. Germline V gives CDR1 DFQATT, CDR2 SNEGSKA (reference sequence). The CDR3 loop spans 17 amino acids. The ends lost 5 bases at V and 2 bases at J; junction bases unmatched: 11.

The rearrangement joins TRBV30 to TRBJ1-4; D may be TRBD1 (5 bases). The CDR3 contains 15 residues. V lost 0 bases and J 5 bases, leaving 13 bases between the germline ends. CDR1 and CDR2 from the germline V gene are GTSNPN and SVGIG (reference sequence). CDR3 nucleotides: TGTGCCTGGAGTGTTTCAACGGGACTCAATGAAAAACTGTTTTTT. Encoded protein: CAWSVSTGLNEKLFF. Combining the CDR3 with reference TRBV30 and TRBJ1-4 gives the whole variable domain SQTIHQWPATLVQPVGSPLSLECTVEGTSNPNLYWYRQAAGRGLQLLFYSVGIGQISSEVPQNLSASRPQDRQFILSSKKLLLSDSGFYLCAWSVSTGLNEKLFFGSGTQLSVL.

This clonotype was counted many times. This chain joins TRBV29-1 and TRBJ1-3; D perhaps matches TRBD1 (5 bases). Germline CDR1 SQVTM, CDR2 ANQGSEA. V gave up 3 bases and J gave up 3 bases, with 9 bases separating them. CDR3 length: 13 residues. DNA of the CDR3: TGCAGCGTTGAGACAGATCTTGGAAACACCATATATTTT. Translating it yields CSVETDLGNTIYF.

This chain joins TRBV15 and TRBJ1-1; D remains unclear. Deletions cut 4 bases from V and 2 bases from J, with 8 bases between. Germline values: CDR1 LNHNV, CDR2 YYDKDF (reference sequence). The CDR3 is 13 amino acids. This chain's CDR3 is CATSTGDNTEAFF. The CDR3 bases are TGTGCCACCAGCACCGGGGATAACACTGAAGCTTTCTTT.

This clonotype occurred many times. The chain employs TRBV7-9 and TRBJ1-2; 7 bases are a match to TRBD1. The CDR3 length is 13 residues. The J segment lost 7 bases and the V segment lost 1 base, leaving 3 bases of the junction unmatched. CDR1 and CDR2 from the germline V gene are SEHNR and FQNEAQ (reference sequence). CDR3 loop: CASSLEGAGGYTF. The CDR3 DNA sequence: TGTGCCAGCAGCTTAGAGGGGGCTGGTGGCTACACCTTC.

The sample holds many counts of this clonotype. V and J are TRBV7-2 and TRBJ2-3; the match to TRBD2 covers 9 bases. V lost 8 bases, J lost 3 bases, and 6 bases stayed unmatched. This CDR3 spans 14 amino acids. Germline lookup yields CDR1 SGHTA and CDR2 FQGNSA. The CDR3 spells CASGIAGATDTQYF. CDR3 bases: TGTGCCAGCGGCATAGCGGGAGCGACAGATACGCAGTATTTT.

The chain uses TRBV6-4 and TRBJ2-7; D is possibly TRBD1 (5 bases). Trimming cost V 11 bases and J 2 bases, with 22 bases left between them. Per germline, CDR1 MRHNA and CDR2 SNTAGT. This CDR3 is built from 15 residues. The CDR3 nucleotides read TGTGCCGGACAAAGACCCCCTCGGGCGGCCTACGAGCAGTACTTC. Protein sequence: CAGQRPPRAAYEQYF.

The sample holds many counts of this clonotype. The V call is TRBV14, the J call TRBJ2-3; TRBD1 aligns across 8 bases. Trimming removed 4 bases from V and 6 bases from J; junction bases left unmatched: 6. The CDR3 loop spans 14 amino acids. Germline V gene sequence: CDR1 SGHDN, CDR2 FVKESK. Written as DNA, the CDR3 is TGTGCCAGCAGCCGGAACAGGGGGACGGATACGCAGTATTTT. This translates into CASSRNRGTDTQYF. Together with reference TRBV14 and TRBJ2-3, the CDR3 gives the full variable domain: EAGVTQFPSHSVIEKGQTVTLRCDPISGHDNLYWYRRVMGKEIKFLLHFVKESKQDESGMPNNRFLAERTGGTYSTLKVQPAELEDSGVYFCASSRNRGTDTQYFGPGTRLTVL.

This clonotype appeared many times. The CDR3 here is CASSLLSGTDGYTF. The CDR3 nucleotides are TGTGCCAGCAGCTTATTGTCAGGGACGGATGGCTACACCTTC. The genes are TRBV7-2 and TRBJ1-2; D is perhaps TRBD1 (5 bases). V lost 2 bases, J lost 6 bases, and 13 bases lay in between. This CDR3 spans 14 amino acids. Per the germline V gene, CDR1 is SGHTA and CDR2 is FQGNSA.

Ten or more counts support this clonotype. V and J are TRBV6-1 and TRBJ2-2, with 8 bases identical to TRBD2. The J segment lost 1 base and the V segment lost 8 bases, leaving 12 bases of the junction unmatched. The CDR3 runs 17 residues. Per germline, CDR1 MNHNS and CDR2 SASEGT. The CDR3: CASLSGSGNWNTGELFF. CDR3 in DNA: TGTGCCAGCTTGAGCGGGAGCGGAAATTGGAACACCGGGGAGCTGTTTTTT.

This clonotype was observed many times. The chain has TRBV7-9 and TRBJ2-7, with D perhaps TRBD1 (6 bases). This CDR3 has 12 amino acids. Per the germline V gene, CDR1 is SEHNR and CDR2 is FQNEAQ (reference sequence). The V end lost 5 bases, the J end lost 7 bases, and 12 bases lay between the germline ends. This CDR3 reads CASSGTPWEQYF. CDR3 nucleotides: TGTGCCAGCAGCGGGACACCCTGGGAGCAGTACTTC.